The entry that follows covers one T cell receptor (beta chain) sequence. Its antigen is not identified. Investigators isolated RNA and reverse transcribed it into cDNA to act as the sequencing template. Only in-frame clones appear in the TCRdb table, and some are missing; sequencing was by immunoSEQ multiplex PCR. Of 150,000 to 200,000 clones in the sample, 45% to 65% were seen once. The CDR3 has 15 residues. V was cut by 0 bases and J by 14 bases, with 20 bases left in between. Per the germline V gene, CDR1 is MGHRA and CDR2 is YSYEKL. Treatment denoted: oral pan-JAK inhibitor, 5-10 mg twice daily. These data originate in a study of CD8+ T cells in alopecia areata. Background on the study: For treated patients, severity scores reflected the percentage of scalp area affected.

Findings of the study overall: Sharing of TCR sequences between patients (possibly for HLA-related reasons) was less clear than in mice. The study found higher clonality in lesional than normal scalp, especially in alopecia totalis/universalis.

Sequenced material: CD4+ T cells sorted from blood, taken at week 4, from a patient treated with tofacitinib. This TCR was sampled from a human donor with alopecia areata. This chain links TRBV4-1 with TRBJ1-5; weak D call: TRBD1 (6 bases). For the CDR3, the DNA is TGCGCCAGCAGCCAAGATACCACCATGAGGGGGTCAAAGCATTTT. Translation: CASSQDTTMRGSKHF.